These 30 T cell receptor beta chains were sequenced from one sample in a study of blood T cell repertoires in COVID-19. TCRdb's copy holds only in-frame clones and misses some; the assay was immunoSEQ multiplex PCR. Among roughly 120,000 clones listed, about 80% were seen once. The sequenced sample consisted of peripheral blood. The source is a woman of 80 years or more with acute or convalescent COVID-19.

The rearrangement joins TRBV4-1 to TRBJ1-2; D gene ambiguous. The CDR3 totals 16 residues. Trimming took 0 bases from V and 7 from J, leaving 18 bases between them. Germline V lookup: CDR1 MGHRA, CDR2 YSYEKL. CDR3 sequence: CASSQESTPAKFGYTF. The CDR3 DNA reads TGCGCCAGCAGCCAAGAATCAACCCCCGCTAAGTTTGGCTACACCTTC.

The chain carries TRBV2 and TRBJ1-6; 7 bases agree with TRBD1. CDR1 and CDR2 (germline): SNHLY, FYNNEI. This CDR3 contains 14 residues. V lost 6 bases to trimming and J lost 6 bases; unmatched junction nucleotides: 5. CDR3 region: CASRPGQSNSPLHF. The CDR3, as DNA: TGTGCCAGCAGGCCGGGACAGTCTAATTCACCCCTCCACTTT. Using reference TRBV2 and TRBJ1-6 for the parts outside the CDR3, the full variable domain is EPEVTQTPSHQVTQMGQEVILRCVPISNHLYFYWYRQILGQKVEFLVSFYNNEISEKSEIFDDQFSVERPDGSNFTLKIRSTKLEDSAMYFCASRPGQSNSPLHFGNGTRLTVT.

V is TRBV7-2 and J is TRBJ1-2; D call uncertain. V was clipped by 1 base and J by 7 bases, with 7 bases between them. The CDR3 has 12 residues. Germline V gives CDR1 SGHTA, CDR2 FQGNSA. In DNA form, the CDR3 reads TGTGCCAGCAGCTTAGGCGGGCCTGGCTACACCTTC. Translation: CASSLGGPGYTF.

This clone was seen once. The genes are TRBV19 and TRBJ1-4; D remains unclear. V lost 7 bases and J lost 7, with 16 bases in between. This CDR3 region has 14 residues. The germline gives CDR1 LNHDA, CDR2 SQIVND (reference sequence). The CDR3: CASTSSPAGEKLFF. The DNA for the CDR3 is TGTGCCAGTACCTCGTCCCCGGCGGGTGAAAAACTGTTTTTT. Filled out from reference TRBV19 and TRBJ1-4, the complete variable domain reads DGGITQSPKYLFRKEGQNVTLSCEQNLNHDAMYWYRQDPGQGLRLIYYSQIVNDFQKGDIAEGYSVSREKKESFPLTVTSAQKNPTAFYLCASTSSPAGEKLFFGSGTQLSVL.

This CDR3 is CASSPDGGRGAPYEQYF. CDR3 DNA sequence: TGTGCCAGCAGCCCGGACGGGGGGCGGGGGGCTCCCTACGAGCAGTACTTC. V gene TRBV5-8 combines with J gene TRBJ2-7, with 8 bases fitting TRBD2. With 4 bases clipped from V and 2 bases from J, the junction kept 14 bases outside the gene matches. CDR3 length: 17 residues. Germline V gene lookup returns CDR1 SGHTS and CDR2 YDEGEE.

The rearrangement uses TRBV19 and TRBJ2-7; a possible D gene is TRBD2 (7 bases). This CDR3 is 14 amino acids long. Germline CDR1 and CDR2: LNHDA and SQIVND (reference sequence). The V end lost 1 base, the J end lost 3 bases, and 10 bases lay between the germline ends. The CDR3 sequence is CASSIGGGGYEQYF. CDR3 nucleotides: TGTGCCAGTAGTATAGGGGGAGGGGGCTACGAGCAGTACTTC. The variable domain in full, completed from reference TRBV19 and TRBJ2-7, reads DGGITQSPKYLFRKEGQNVTLSCEQNLNHDAMYWYRQDPGQGLRLIYYSQIVNDFQKGDIAEGYSVSREKKESFPLTVTSAQKNPTAFYLCASSIGGGGYEQYFGPGTRLTVT.

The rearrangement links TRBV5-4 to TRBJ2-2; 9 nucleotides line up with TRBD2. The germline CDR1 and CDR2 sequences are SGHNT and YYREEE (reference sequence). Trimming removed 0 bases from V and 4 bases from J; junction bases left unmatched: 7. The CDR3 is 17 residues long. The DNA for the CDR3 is TGTGCCAGCAGCTTGGCCACTAGCGGGCTTACCACCGGGGAGCTGTTTTTT. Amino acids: CASSLATSGLTTGELFF.

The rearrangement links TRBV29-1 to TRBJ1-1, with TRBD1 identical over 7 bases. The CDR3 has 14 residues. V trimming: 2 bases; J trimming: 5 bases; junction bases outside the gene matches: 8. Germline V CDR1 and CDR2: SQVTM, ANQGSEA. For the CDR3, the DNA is TGCAGCGTTGAAAGAGCAGGGGGTGGAACTGAAGCTTTCTTT. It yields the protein CSVERAGGGTEAFF.

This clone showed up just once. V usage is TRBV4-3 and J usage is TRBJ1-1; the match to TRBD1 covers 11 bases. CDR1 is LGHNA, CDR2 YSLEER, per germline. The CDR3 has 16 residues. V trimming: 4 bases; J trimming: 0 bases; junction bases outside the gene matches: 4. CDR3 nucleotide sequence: TGCGCCAGCAGCCTCCGGGACAGGGGGGTGAACACTGAAGCTTTCTTT. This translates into CASSLRDRGVNTEAFF.

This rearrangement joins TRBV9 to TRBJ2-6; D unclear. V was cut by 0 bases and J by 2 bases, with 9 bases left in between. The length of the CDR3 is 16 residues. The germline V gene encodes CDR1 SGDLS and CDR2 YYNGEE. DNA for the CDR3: TGTGCCAGCAGCGTAGAGGTAGCTGCTGGGGCCAACGTCCTGACTTTC. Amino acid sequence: CASSVEVAAGANVLTF.

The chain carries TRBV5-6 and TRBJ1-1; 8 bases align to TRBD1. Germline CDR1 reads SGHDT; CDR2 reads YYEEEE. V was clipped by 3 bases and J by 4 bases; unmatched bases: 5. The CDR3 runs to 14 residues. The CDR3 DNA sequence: TGTGCCAGCAGCTCCACAGGGGGGACCACTGAAGCTTTCTTT. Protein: CASSSTGGTTEAFF.

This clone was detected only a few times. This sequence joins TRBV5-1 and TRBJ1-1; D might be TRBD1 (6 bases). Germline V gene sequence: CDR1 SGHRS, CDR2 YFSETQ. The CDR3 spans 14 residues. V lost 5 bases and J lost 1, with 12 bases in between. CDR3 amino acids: CASRALTGNTEAFF. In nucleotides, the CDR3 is TGCGCCAGCAGGGCTCTGACAGGGAACACTGAAGCTTTCTTT.

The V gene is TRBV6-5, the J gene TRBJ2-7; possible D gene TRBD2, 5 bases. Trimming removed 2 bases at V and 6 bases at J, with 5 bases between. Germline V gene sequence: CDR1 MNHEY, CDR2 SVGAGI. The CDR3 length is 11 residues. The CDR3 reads CASSYGGEQYF. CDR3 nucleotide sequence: TGTGCCAGCAGTTACGGAGGCGAGCAGTACTTC.

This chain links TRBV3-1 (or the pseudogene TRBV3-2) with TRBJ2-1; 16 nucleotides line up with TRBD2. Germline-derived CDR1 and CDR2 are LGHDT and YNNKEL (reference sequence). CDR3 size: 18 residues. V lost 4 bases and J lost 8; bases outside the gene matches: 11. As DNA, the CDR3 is TGTGCCAGCAGCCCCTCCCCCGGGACTAGCGGGAGGGGTGATGAGCAGTTCTTC. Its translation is CASSPSPGTSGRGDEQFF.

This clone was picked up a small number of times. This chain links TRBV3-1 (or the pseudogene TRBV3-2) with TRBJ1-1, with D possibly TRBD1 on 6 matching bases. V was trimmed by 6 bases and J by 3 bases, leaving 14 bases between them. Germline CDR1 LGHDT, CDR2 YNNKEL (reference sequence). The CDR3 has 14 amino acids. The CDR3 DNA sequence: TGTGCCAGCAGTTTGGCACAGGGAGACACTGAAGCTTTCTTT. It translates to CASSLAQGDTEAFF.

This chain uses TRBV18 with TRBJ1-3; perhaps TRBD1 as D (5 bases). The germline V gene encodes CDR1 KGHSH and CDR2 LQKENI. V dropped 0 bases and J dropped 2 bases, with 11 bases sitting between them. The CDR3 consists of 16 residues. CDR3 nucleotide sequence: TGTGCCAGCTCACCACCAGCCTCGACAGCTGGAAACACCATATATTTT. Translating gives CASSPPASTAGNTIYF.

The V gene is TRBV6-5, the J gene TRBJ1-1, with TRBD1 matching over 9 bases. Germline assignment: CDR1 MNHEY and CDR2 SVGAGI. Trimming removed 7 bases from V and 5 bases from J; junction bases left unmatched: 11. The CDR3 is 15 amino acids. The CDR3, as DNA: TGTGCCAGCACCTCCCAACAGGGGGCGTTTACTGAAGCTTTCTTT. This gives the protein CASTSQQGAFTEAFF.

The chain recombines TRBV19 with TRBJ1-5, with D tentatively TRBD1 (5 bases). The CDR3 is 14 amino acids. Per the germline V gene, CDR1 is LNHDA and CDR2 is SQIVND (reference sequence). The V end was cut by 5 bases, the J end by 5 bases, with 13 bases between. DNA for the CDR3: TGTGCCAGTAGTTCTATCTCGGGGGATCAGCCCCAGCATTTT. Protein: CASSSISGDQPQHF.

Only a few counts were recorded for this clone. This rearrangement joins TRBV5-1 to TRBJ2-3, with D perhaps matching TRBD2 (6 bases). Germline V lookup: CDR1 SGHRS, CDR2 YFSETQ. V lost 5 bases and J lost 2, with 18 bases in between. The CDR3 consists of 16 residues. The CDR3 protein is CASRPRAEGFTDTQYF. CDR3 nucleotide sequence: TGCGCCAGCAGACCAAGAGCGGAGGGGTTCACAGATACGCAGTATTTT. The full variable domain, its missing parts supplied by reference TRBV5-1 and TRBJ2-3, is KAGVTQTPRYLIKTRGQQVTLSCSPISGHRSVSWYQQTPGQGLQFLFEYFSETQRNKGNFPGRFSGRQFSNSRSEMNVSTLELGDSALYLCASRPRAEGFTDTQYFGPGTRLTVL.

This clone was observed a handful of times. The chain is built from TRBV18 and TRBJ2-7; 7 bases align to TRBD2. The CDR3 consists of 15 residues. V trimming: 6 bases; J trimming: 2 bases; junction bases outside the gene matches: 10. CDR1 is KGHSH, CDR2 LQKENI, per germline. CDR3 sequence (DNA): TGTGCCAGCTCTGCCTCCGGGACTACAACCTACGAGCAGTACTTC. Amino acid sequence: CASSASGTTTYEQYF. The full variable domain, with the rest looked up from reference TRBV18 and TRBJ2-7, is NAGVMQNPRHLVRRRGQEARLRCSPMKGHSHVYWYRQLPEEGLKFMVYLQKENIIDESGMPKERFSAEFPKEGPSILRIQQVVRGDSAAYFCASSASGTTTYEQYFGPGTRLTVT.

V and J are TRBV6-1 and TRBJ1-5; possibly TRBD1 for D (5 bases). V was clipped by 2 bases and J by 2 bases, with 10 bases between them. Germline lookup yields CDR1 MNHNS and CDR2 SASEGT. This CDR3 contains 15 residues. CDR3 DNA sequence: TGTGCCAGCAGTGAAATTATGACAGGCAATCAGCCCCAGCATTTT. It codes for CASSEIMTGNQPQHF.

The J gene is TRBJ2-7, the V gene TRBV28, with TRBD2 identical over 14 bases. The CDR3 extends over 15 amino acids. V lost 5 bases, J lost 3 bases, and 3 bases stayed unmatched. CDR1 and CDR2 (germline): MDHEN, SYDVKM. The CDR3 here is CASSPGLAGVYEQYF. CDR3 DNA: TGTGCCAGCAGTCCGGGACTAGCGGGAGTCTACGAGCAGTACTTC.

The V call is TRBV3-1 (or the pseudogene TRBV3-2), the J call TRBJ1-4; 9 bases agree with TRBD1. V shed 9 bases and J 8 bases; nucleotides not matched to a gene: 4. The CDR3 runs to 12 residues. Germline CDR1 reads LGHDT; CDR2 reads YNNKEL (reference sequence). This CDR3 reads CASRGQGEKLFF. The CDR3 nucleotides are TGTGCCAGTCGGGGACAGGGAGAAAAACTGTTTTTT.

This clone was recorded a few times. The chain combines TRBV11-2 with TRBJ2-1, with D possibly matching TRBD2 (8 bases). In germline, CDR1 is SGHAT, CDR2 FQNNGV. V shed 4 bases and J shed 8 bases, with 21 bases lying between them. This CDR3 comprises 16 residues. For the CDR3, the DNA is TGTGCCAGCAGCTCCCCCGGGACTAGGGGGCCCTATGAGCAGTTCTTC. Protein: CASSSPGTRGPYEQFF.

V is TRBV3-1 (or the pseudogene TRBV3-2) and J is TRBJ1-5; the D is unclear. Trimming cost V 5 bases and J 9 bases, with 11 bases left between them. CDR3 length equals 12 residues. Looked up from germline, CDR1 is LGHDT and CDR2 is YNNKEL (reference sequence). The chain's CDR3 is CASSSTGGPQHF. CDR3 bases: TGTGCCAGCAGCTCGACTGGAGGGCCCCAGCATTTT.

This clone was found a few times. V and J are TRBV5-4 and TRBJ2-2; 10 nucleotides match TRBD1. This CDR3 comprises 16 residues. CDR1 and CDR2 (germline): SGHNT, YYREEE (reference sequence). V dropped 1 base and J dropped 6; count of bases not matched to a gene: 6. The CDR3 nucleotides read TGTGCCAGCAGCTTGCCTCCGGGACAGGGGTCCGGGGAGCTGTTTTTT. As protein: CASSLPPGQGSGELFF. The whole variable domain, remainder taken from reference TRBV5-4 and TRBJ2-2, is ETGVTQSPTHLIKTRGQQVTLRCSSQSGHNTVSWYQQALGQGPQFIFQYYREEENGRGNFPPRFSGLQFPNYSSELNVNALELDDSALYLCASSLPPGQGSGELFFGEGSRLTVL.

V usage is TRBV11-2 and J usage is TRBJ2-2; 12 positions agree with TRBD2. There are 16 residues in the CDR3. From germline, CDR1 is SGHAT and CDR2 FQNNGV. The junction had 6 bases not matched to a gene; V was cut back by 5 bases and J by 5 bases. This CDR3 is CASSALAGGGTGELFF. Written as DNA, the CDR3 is TGTGCCAGCAGCGCCCTAGCGGGAGGGGGAACCGGGGAGCTGTTTTTT.

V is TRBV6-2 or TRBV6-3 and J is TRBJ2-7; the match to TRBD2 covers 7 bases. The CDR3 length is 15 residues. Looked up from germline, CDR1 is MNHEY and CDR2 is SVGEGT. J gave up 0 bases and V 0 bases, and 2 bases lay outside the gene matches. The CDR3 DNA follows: TGTGCCAGCAGTTACTCGCTAGCGGCCTCCTACGAGCAGTACTTC. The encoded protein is CASSYSLAASYEQYF.

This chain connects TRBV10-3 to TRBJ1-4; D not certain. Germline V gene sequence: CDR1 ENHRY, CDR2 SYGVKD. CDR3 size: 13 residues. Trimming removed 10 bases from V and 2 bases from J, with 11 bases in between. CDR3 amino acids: CATKRETNEKLFF. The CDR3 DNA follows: TGTGCCACCAAAAGGGAGACTAATGAAAAACTGTTTTTT.

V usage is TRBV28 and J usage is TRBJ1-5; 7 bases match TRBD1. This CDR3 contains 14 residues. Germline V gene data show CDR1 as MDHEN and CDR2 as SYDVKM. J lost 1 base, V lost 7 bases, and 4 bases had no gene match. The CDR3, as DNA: TGTGCCAGCAATCGGGACAGAAGCAATCAGCCCCAGCATTTT. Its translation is CASNRDRSNQPQHF.